These 7 T cell receptor beta chains share one sample of origin, sequenced in a study of human T cells and chemical hapten exposure. Time point: patch test 1, 2 weeks after DPC sensitization. The treatment: therapeutic diphenylcyclopropenone sensitization with weekly scalp DPC. In TCRdb, the RACE reads were re-called with MiXCR into one record per CDR3 protein. The sample shows 180,000 or so distinct CDR3 sequences, 14% of them seen only once. Sample: whole blood, taken in connection with sensitization to the hapten diphenylcyclopropenone (DPC). These receptors came from a woman aged 30 to 39 with alopecia areata. Some clones in this sample may be carry-over from other donors' samples.

This clonotype was detected only a few times. This sequence joins TRBV6-6 and TRBJ1-1; D ambiguous. In germline, CDR1 is MNHNY, CDR2 SVGAGI (reference sequence). The CDR3 is made up of 14 amino acids. V lost 2 bases to trimming and J lost 2 bases, with 9 bases between them. The CDR3 bases are TGTGCCAGCAGTTACCTCATTGGTAACACTGAAGCTTTCTTT. Translated: CASSYLIGNTEAFF.

This clonotype was seen a few times. The chain couples TRBV12-3 or TRBV12-4 to TRBJ2-7; the D gene is possibly TRBD2 (5 bases). This CDR3 has 13 residues. Trimming took 2 bases from V and 7 from J, leaving 12 bases between them. The CDR3 sequence is CASSLQQTGEQYF. CDR3 in DNA: TGTGCCAGCAGTTTACAACAGACGGGGGAGCAGTACTTC.

This sequence joins TRBV6-2 or TRBV6-3 and TRBJ2-1; D is perhaps TRBD1 (5 bases). Germline V CDR1 and CDR2: MNHEY, SVGEGT. This CDR3 comprises 13 residues. V shed 6 bases and J shed 10 bases, with 16 bases lying between them. In DNA form, the CDR3 reads TGTGCCAGCAGGGACACCAGCACGTCCGAGCAGTTCTTC. This codes for CASRDTSTSEQFF.

In this sample, this clonotype turned up a few times. The rearrangement joins TRBV4-1 to TRBJ2-1; D assignment may be TRBD1 or TRBD2 (5 bases each). Trimming pared 1 base from V and 2 bases from J, leaving 18 bases between. Germline V gene data show CDR1 as MGHRA and CDR2 as YSYEKL. The CDR3 sequence is 18 residues long. CDR3 DNA: TGCGCCAGCAGCCAAGTTGGAGTGCTGGGGGTCCCCTACAATGAGCAGTTCTTC. It encodes CASSQVGVLGVPYNEQFF.

This clonotype was picked up a small number of times. V is TRBV2 and J is TRBJ1-2, with D tentatively TRBD1 (6 bases). The CDR3 loop spans 12 amino acids. V lost 6 bases to trimming and J lost 7 bases, with 12 bases between them. Germline CDR1 is SNHLY and CDR2 is FYNNEI. CDR3 nucleotide sequence: TGTGCCAGCAGGACAGGCCTGGCTGGCTACACCTTC. Amino acid sequence: CASRTGLAGYTF.

This clonotype showed up just a few times. The rearrangement links TRBV28 to TRBJ2-3; D gene unclear. The CDR3 loop spans 15 amino acids. Trimming removed 4 bases at V and 1 base at J, with 12 bases between. Germline-derived CDR1 and CDR2 are MDHEN and SYDVKM. CDR3 bases: TGTGCCAGCAGTTCGCTCCGAGGTGGCACAGATACGCAGTATTTT. Protein product: CASSSLRGGTDTQYF.

The chain employs TRBV6-1 and TRBJ1-1, with D tentatively TRBD1 (5 bases). The germline V and J ends were trimmed by 4 bases and 4 bases, with 13 bases remaining between them. This CDR3 is 14 amino acids long. Germline V gene data show CDR1 as MNHNS and CDR2 as SASEGT. The CDR3, as DNA: TGTGCCAGCAGTGGGGGCAGAACAAGCACTGAAGCTTTCTTT. Its protein is CASSGGRTSTEAFF.